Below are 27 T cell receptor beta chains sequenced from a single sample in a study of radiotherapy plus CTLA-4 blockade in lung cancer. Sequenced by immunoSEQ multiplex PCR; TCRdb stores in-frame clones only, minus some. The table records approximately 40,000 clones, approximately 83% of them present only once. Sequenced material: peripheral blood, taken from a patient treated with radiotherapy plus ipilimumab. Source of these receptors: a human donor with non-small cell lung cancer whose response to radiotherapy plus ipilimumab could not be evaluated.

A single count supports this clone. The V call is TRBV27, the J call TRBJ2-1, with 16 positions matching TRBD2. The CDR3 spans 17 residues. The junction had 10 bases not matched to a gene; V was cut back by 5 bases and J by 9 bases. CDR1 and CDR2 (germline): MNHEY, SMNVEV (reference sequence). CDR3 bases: TGTGCCAGCAGTCGGATCGGGGGACTAGCGGGGGGGGTTGAGCAGTTCTTC. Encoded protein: CASSRIGGLAGGVEQFF.

In nucleotides, the CDR3 is TGCGCCAGCAGCCCCCCCCCAGACAGGTCCGCTTTTAATCAGCCCCAGCATTTT. It is translated as CASSPPPDRSAFNQPQHF. The rearrangement joins TRBV5-1 to TRBJ1-5; a possible D gene is TRBD1 (6 bases). Per germline, CDR1 SGHRS and CDR2 YFSETQ. The CDR3 contains 18 residues. The V end lost 4 bases, the J end lost 4 bases, and 24 bases lay between the germline ends.

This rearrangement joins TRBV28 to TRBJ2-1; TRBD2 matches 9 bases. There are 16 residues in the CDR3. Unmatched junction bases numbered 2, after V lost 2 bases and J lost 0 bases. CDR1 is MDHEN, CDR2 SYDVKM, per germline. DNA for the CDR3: TGTGCCAGCAGTTTACCTAGCGGGATCTCCTACAATGAGCAGTTCTTC. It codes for CASSLPSGISYNEQFF.

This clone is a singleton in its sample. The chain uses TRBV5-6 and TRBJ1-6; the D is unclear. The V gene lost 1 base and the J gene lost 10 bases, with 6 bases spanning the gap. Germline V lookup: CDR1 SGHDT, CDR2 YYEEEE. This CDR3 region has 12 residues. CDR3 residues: CASSLLVSPLHF. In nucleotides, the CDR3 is TGTGCCAGCAGCTTGTTAGTATCACCCCTCCACTTT.

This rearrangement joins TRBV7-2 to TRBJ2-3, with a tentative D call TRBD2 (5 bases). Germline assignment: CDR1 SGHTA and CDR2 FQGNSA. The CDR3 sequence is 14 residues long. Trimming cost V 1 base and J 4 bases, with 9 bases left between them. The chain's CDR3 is CASSLELGADTQYF. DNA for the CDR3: TGTGCCAGCAGCTTAGAGTTGGGAGCAGATACGCAGTATTTT.

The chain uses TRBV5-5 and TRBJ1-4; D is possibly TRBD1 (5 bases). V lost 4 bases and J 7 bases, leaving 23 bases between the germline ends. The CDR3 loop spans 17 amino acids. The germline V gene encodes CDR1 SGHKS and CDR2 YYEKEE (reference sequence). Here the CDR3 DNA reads TGTGCCAGCAGCGACCCGGGGGGGAGTGCGTTAGGTGAAAAACTGTTTTTT. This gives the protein CASSDPGGSALGEKLFF. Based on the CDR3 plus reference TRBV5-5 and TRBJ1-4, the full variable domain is DAGVTQSPTHLIKTRGQQVTLRCSPISGHKSVSWYQQVLGQGPQFIFQYYEKEERGRGNFPDRFSARQFPNYSSELNVNALLLGDSALYLCASSDPGGSALGEKLFFGSGTQLSVL.

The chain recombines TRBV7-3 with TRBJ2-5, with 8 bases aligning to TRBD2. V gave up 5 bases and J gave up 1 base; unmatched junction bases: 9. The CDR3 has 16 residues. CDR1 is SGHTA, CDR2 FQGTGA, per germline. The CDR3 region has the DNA TGTGCCAGCAGCCCCTCGAGCGGGAGTCCCCAAGAGACCCAGTACTTC. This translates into CASSPSSGSPQETQYF.

The CDR3 DNA is TGTGCCAGCAGCCGAATTGGCGGGGGGGCCGCAGAGACCCAGTACTTC. Its translation is CASSRIGGGAAETQYF. The chain has TRBV11-2 and TRBJ2-5; 9 bases match TRBD2. The CDR3 loop spans 16 amino acids. Germline CDR1 is SGHAT and CDR2 is FQNNGV. With 5 bases clipped from V and 4 bases from J, the junction kept 11 bases outside the gene matches.

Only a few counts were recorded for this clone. This chain's CDR3 is CASSLRRGQDGYTF. In DNA, the CDR3 is TGTGCCAGCAGCTTAAGGAGGGGGCAGGATGGCTACACCTTC. This chain connects TRBV7-2 to TRBJ1-2; 7 bases agree with TRBD1. Germline V gene data show CDR1 as SGHTA and CDR2 as FQGNSA. This CDR3 is 14 amino acids long. The ends lost 2 bases at V and 6 bases at J; junction bases unmatched: 6.

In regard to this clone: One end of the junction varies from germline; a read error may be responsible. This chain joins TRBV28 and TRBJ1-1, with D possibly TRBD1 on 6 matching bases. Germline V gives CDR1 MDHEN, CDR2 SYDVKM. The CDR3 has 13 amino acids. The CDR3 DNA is TGTGCCAGCAGTTCTTGGGGAAGGGGGGGTTTAGTCTTT. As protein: CASSSWGRGGLVF.

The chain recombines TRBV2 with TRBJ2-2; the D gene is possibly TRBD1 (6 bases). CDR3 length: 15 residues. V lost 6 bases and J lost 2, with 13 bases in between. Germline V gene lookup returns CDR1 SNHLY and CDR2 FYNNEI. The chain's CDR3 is CASRPRDTNTGELFF. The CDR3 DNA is TGTGCCAGCAGGCCCCGGGACACCAACACCGGGGAGCTGTTTTTT.

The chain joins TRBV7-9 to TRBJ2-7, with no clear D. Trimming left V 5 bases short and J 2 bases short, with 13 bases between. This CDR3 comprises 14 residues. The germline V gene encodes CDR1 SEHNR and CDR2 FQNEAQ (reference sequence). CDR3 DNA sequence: TGTGCCAGCAGCCCCTTTATGGGCACCTACGAGCAGTACTTC. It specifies CASSPFMGTYEQYF.

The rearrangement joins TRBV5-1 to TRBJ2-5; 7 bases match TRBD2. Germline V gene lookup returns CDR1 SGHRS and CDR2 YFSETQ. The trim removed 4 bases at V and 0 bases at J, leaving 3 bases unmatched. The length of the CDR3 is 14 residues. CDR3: CASSLGLDQETQYF. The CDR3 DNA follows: TGCGCCAGCAGCCTCGGACTAGACCAAGAGACCCAGTACTTC.

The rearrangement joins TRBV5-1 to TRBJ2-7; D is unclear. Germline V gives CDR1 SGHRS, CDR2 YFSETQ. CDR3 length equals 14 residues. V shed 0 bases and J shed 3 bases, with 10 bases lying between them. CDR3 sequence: CASSLAQSRYEQYF. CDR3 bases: TGCGCCAGCAGCTTGGCTCAGTCACGCTACGAGCAGTACTTC.

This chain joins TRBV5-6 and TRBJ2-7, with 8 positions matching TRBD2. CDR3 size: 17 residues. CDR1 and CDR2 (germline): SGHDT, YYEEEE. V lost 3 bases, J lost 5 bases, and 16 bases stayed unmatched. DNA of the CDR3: TGTGCCAGCAGCTCCACGGGGGGGGGACCCAACAAGGACGAGCAGTACTTC. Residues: CASSSTGGGPNKDEQYF.

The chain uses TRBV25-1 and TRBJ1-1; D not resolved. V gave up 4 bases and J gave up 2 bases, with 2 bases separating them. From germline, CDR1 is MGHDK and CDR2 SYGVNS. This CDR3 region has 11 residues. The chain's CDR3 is CASSVNTEAFF. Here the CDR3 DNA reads TGTGCCAGCAGTGTAAACACTGAAGCTTTCTTT.

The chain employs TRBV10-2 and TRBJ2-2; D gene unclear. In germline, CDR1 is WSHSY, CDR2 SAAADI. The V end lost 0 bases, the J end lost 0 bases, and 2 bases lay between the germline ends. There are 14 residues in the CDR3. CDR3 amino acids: CASSESTNTGELFF. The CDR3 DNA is TGCGCCAGCAGTGAGTCTACGAACACCGGGGAGCTGTTTTTT.

The CDR3 region has the DNA TGCGCCAGCAGTGAGGAGAACGCTCCAACTAATGAAAAACTGTTTTTT. It is translated as CASSEENAPTNEKLFF. This sequence joins TRBV10-1 and TRBJ1-4, with D hard to call. The V and J ends lost 2 bases and 0 bases respectively, with 10 bases between them. Germline V gene sequence: CDR1 WNHNN, CDR2 SYGVQD (reference sequence). The CDR3 runs 16 residues.

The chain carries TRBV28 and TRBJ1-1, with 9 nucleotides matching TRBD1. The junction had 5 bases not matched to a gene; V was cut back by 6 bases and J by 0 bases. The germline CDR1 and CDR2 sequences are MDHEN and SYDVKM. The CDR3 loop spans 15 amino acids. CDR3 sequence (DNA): TGTGCCAGCAGCTCCGGGACAGGGATGAACACTGAAGCTTTCTTT. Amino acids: CASSSGTGMNTEAFF.

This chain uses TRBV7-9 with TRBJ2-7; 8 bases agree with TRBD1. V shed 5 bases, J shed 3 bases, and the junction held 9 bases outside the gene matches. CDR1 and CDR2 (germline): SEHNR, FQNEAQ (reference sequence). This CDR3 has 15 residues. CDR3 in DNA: TGTGCCAGCAGCGTAACGGGACAGGAACACTACGAGCAGTACTTC. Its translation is CASSVTGQEHYEQYF. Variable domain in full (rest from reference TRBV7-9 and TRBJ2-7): DTGVSQNPRHKITKRGQNVTFRCDPISEHNRLYWYRQTLGQGPEFLTYFQNEAQLEKSRLLSDRFSAERPKGSFSTLEIQRTEQGDSAMYLCASSVTGQEHYEQYFGPGTRLTVT.

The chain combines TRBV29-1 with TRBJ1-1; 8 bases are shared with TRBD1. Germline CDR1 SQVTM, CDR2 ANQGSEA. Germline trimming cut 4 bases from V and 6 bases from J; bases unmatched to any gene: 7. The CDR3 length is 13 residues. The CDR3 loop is CSVGGQGNPEAFF. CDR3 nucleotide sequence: TGCAGCGTTGGAGGACAGGGCAACCCTGAAGCTTTCTTT.

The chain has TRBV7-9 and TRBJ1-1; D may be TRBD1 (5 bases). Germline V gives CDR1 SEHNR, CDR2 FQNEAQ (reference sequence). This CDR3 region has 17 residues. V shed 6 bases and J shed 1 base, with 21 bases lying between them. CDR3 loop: CASRPPPGSLRNTEAFF. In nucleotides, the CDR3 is TGTGCCAGCAGGCCTCCCCCAGGGTCCCTTAGGAACACTGAAGCTTTCTTT.

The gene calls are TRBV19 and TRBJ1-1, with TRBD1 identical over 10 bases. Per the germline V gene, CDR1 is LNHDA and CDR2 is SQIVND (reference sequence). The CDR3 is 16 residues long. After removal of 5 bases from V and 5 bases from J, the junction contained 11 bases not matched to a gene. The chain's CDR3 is CASSAGQGTAWTEAFF. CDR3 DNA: TGTGCCAGTAGTGCGGGACAGGGGACCGCTTGGACTGAAGCTTTCTTT.

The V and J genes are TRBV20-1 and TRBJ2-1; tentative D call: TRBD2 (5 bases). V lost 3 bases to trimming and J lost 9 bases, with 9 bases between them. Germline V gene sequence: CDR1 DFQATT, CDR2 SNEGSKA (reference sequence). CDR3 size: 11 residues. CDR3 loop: CSASGKVEQFF. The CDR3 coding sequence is TGCAGTGCTAGCGGGAAGGTTGAGCAGTTCTTC.

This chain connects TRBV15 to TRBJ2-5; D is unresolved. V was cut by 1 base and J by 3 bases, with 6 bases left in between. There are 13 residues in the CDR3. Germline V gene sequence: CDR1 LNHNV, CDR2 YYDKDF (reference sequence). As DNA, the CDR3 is TGTGCCACCAGCAGAGGGCCAGAAGAGACCCAGTACTTC. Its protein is CATSRGPEETQYF.

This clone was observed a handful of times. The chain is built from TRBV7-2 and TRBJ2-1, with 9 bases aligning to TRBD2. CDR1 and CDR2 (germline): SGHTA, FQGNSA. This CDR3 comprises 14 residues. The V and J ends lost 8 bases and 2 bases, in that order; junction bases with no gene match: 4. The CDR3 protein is CASARTSAYNEQFF. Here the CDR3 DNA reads TGTGCCAGCGCTAGGACTAGCGCCTACAATGAGCAGTTCTTC.

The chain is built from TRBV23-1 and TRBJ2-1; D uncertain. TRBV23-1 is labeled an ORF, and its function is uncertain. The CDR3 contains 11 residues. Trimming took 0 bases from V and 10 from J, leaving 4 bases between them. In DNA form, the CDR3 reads TGCGCCAGCAGTCAATCGGCAGAGCAGTTCTTC. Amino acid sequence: CASSQSAEQFF.